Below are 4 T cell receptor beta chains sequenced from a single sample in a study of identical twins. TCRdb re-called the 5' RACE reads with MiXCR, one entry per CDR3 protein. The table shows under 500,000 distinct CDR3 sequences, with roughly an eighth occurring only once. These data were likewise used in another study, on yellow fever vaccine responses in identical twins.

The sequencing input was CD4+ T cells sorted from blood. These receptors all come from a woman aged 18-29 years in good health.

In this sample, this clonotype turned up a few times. This CDR3 is CASSHAGAGLVSTTSGGTYNEQFF. The CDR3 DNA sequence: TGTGCCAGCAGCCATGCCGGAGCGGGTTTGGTTTCGACTACTAGCGGGGGGACGTACAATGAGCAGTTCTTC. The chain recombines TRBV14 with TRBJ2-1; TRBD2 matches at 12 bases. Trimming cost V 3 bases and J 4 bases; bases outside gene matches: 28. CDR1 SGHDN and CDR2 FVKESK come from the germline V gene. The CDR3 extends over 24 amino acids.

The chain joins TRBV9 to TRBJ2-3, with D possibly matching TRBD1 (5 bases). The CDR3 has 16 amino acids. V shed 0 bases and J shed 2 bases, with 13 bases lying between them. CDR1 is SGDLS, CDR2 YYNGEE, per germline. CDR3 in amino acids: CASSVESGRDTDTQYF. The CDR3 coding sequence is TGTGCCAGCAGCGTAGAATCCGGCAGGGACACAGATACGCAGTATTTT.

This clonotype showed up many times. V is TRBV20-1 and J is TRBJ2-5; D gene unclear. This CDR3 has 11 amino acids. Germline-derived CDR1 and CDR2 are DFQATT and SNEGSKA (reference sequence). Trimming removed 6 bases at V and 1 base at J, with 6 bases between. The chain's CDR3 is CSARPQETQYF. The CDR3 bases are TGCAGTGCGAGACCCCAAGAGACCCAGTACTTC.

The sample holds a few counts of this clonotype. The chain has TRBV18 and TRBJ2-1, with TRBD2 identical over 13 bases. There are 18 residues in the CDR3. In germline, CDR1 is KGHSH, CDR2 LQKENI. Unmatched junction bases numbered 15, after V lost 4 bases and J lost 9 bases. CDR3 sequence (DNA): TGTGCCAGCTCACGTACTAGCGGGAGGGCCGAAAAAGGTGGTGAGCAGTTCTTC. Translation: CASSRTSGRAEKGGEQFF.